This T cell receptor (beta chain) was recovered during a study of blood T cell repertoires in COVID-19 (dated by TCRdb to 2018 to 2021). Describing the broader study: Collaborator samples came from the United States, Italy and Spain and covered acute and convalescent phases of COVID-19. The prospective study material was composed of cDNA or gDNA derived from T cells, B-cell-depleted T cells, or PBMCs. Deeply sampled blood TCRbeta repertoires from subjects exposed to, actively infected with, or recovered from COVID-19 were included in the dataset. The repertoires were made available in a free public database intended to serve as a resource for research on the immune response to SARS-CoV-2. The samples were drawn from two sources: the first 160 participants of the ongoing ImmuneRACE study, and over 950 subjects contributed by 6 global collaborators. A de-identified subject ID, COVID-19 status, age in years and sex were almost always included in the sample metadata. Where available, HLA class I and class II types were taken from metadata supplied by the sample provider and were not determined by assay-based typing.

Its CDR3 holds 14 amino acids, cysteine through phenylalanine. Of all the DNA, just the CDR3 is kept, 42 bases in frame from base 1. TCRbeta CDR3 regions were amplified from genomic DNA using the immunoSEQ Assay, a bias-controlled multiplex PCR. Processing in the source paper ran as follows. Nucleated cell counts per sample were estimated from amplification of reference gene primers within the assay. Sequence reads were collapsed and filtered to measure the absolute abundance of every unique TCRbeta CDR3 rearrangement. For each sample, productive Simpson clonality was calculated as the square root of Simpson's diversity index across productive rearrangements. Held by TCRdb, this immuneACCESS table contains in-frame sequences only and omits some clones. Under half of the omission traces to an unresolved V gene where checked; the cause of the rest is unknown. The DNA was the basis for D and trimming; V, J and clone size are from that table. Present in this sample are 200,000 to 300,000 clones, 83% of which were seen just once. The ten biggest clones cover around 5.5% of the sample.

There are a few counts of this clone. This receptor's antigen is unknown. Base-call qualities are not available, and no considerably larger clone is one nucleotide away. The collaborating institutions used their own protocols to collect whole blood in K2EDTA tubes. For TCRbeta analysis, collaborators shipped samples as frozen whole blood, isolated PBMCs, or DNA extracted from either of those sample types. Paper-wide results and their limitations: The quantity of clinical and demographic metadata differed by source and by participant and was supplied without curation.

This clonotype originated in a human donor in a cohort sampled during active COVID-19. The chain is assembled from TRBV21-1 and TRBJ2-5; the tabulated D call, TRBD1, remains unverified against the DNA. TRBV21-1 is a documented pseudogene. Sequencing was done on a sample of peripheral blood. The DNA is TGTGCCAGCAGCAACAAGACATGCCGAAAGACCCAGTACTTC. This gives the protein CASSNKTCRKTQYF.